These 25 T cell receptor beta chains were sequenced from one sample in a study of blood T cell repertoires in COVID-19. Sequencing was performed with immunoSEQ multiplex PCR; in TCRdb, only in-frame clones are kept and a portion is missing. The sample records under 200,000 clones, around 82% being singletons. The sample comprised peripheral blood. The receptors were gathered from a woman over 75 with acute or convalescent COVID-19.

J is TRBJ2-1 and V is TRBV10-1, with D possibly matching TRBD2 (6 bases). Trimming removed 9 bases from V and 8 bases from J, with 17 bases in between. Germline lookup yields CDR1 WNHNN and CDR2 SYGVQD (reference sequence). The CDR3 is 13 residues long. The CDR3 DNA follows: TGCGCCAGTCCCTCGGGAGAGGCCCATGAGCAGTTCTTC. This codes for CASPSGEAHEQFF.

V and J are TRBV12-3 or TRBV12-4 and TRBJ1-1; no reliable D call. This CDR3 has 11 residues. V lost 5 bases and J 10 bases, leaving 11 bases between the germline ends. As DNA, the CDR3 is TGTGCCAGCAGTCCGGGAGGGAGAGCTTTCTTT. Its protein is CASSPGGRAFF.

This chain uses TRBV5-1 with TRBJ2-3; perhaps TRBD2 as D (6 bases). Trimming left V 2 bases short and J 5 bases short, with 12 bases between. Germline values: CDR1 SGHRS, CDR2 YFSETQ. The CDR3 contains 14 residues. The CDR3 DNA follows: TGCGCCAGCAGCTTTAGTGGGGGGAAAGATACGCAGTATTTT. Translating it yields CASSFSGGKDTQYF.

V gene TRBV27 combines with J gene TRBJ1-1; D remains unclear. CDR1 and CDR2 from the germline V gene are MNHEY and SMNVEV (reference sequence). There are 13 residues in the CDR3. V was shortened by 6 bases and J by 7 bases, with 15 bases between the two germline ends. The CDR3, as DNA: TGTGCCAGCAGGACACCTAAAGGACTTGAAGCTTTCTTT. This translates into CASRTPKGLEAFF.

This clone has just a few counts. The junction shows a germline mismatch at one end, possibly a read error. V is TRBV6-4 and J is TRBJ2-7, with TRBD1 matching over 9 bases. Germline CDR1 is MRHNA and CDR2 is SNTAGT. The CDR3 is made up of 15 amino acids. This CDR3 is CASRVTGTGIVYRDF. CDR3 sequence (DNA): TGTGCCAGCAGGGTCACCGGGACAGGGATCGTCTATCGGGACTTC.

This chain connects TRBV3-1 (or the pseudogene TRBV3-2) to TRBJ1-6; D might be TRBD1 (6 bases). Germline CDR1 is LGHDT and CDR2 is YNNKEL (reference sequence). The CDR3 extends over 18 amino acids. V was cut by 3 bases and J by 5 bases, with 20 bases left in between. As DNA, the CDR3 is TGTGCCAGCAGCCACCACACGCAGGGGACACTCAATAATTCACCCCTCCACTTT. Translating gives CASSHHTQGTLNNSPLHF.

The J gene is TRBJ1-2, the V gene TRBV7-8; D is perhaps TRBD1 (5 bases). Trimming took off 3 bases at V and 3 bases at J, with 20 bases between the two ends. Per the germline V gene, CDR1 is SGHVS and CDR2 is FQNEAQ. The CDR3 extends over 17 amino acids. The CDR3 is CASSFPQPAGLDYGYTF. The CDR3 DNA sequence: TGTGCCAGCAGCTTCCCGCAGCCCGCAGGGTTGGACTATGGCTACACCTTC.

The V and J genes are TRBV14 and TRBJ2-2; D is unresolved. Looked up from germline, CDR1 is SGHDN and CDR2 is FVKESK. Trimming pared 3 bases from V and 1 base from J, leaving 12 bases between. The CDR3 spans 16 residues. The CDR3 bases are TGTGCCAGCAGCCACTCGTTAACGGTGAACACCGGGGAGCTGTTTTTT. Translated: CASSHSLTVNTGELFF.

The rearrangement joins TRBV24-1 to TRBJ2-2; D might be TRBD1 (6 bases). The CDR3 contains 14 residues. With 9 bases removed from V and 4 bases from J, the gap between germline ends came to 14 bases. CDR1 and CDR2 from the germline V gene are KGHDR and SFDVKD. This chain's CDR3 is CATVGGTSTGELFF. DNA for the CDR3: TGTGCCACCGTAGGGGGTACTTCCACCGGGGAGCTGTTTTTT.

The V and J genes are TRBV18 and TRBJ1-2; TRBD1 is a possible D gene (5 bases). CDR3 length: 15 amino acids. V shed 1 base and J shed 6 bases, with 15 bases lying between them. The germline CDR1 and CDR2 sequences are KGHSH and LQKENI. This CDR3 is CASSPRDSDSDGYTF. The CDR3 DNA is TGTGCCAGCTCACCACGGGACTCTGACTCAGATGGCTACACCTTC. Using reference TRBV18 and TRBJ1-2 for the parts outside the CDR3, the full variable domain is NAGVMQNPRHLVRRRGQEARLRCSPMKGHSHVYWYRQLPEEGLKFMVYLQKENIIDESGMPKERFSAEFPKEGPSILRIQQVVRGDSAAYFCASSPRDSDSDGYTFGSGTRLTVV.

This clone was seen just once. The chain's CDR3 is CASSLPGQGWNEQFF. CDR3 sequence (DNA): TGTGCCAGCAGCCTTCCGGGACAGGGATGGAATGAGCAGTTCTTC. The chain joins TRBV3-1 (or the pseudogene TRBV3-2) to TRBJ2-1, with 9 bases fitting TRBD1. V lost 4 bases, J lost 7 bases, and 8 bases stayed unmatched. Germline V CDR1 and CDR2: LGHDT, YNNKEL (reference sequence). This CDR3 region has 15 residues.

The chain links TRBV18 to TRBJ1-4, with D maybe TRBD1 (5 bases). V was shortened by 6 bases and J by 4 bases, with 21 bases between the two germline ends. Germline assignment: CDR1 KGHSH and CDR2 LQKENI. The length of the CDR3 is 17 residues. The CDR3 here is CASSRDSTHSFNEKLFF. In nucleotides, the CDR3 is TGTGCCAGCTCTCGAGACAGCACCCATAGTTTTAATGAAAAACTGTTTTTT.

This clone was detected only once. The chain is built from TRBV5-4 and TRBJ1-5, with TRBD1 matching over 8 bases. J was trimmed by 5 bases and V by 4 bases; bases with no gene match: 8. Germline V lookup: CDR1 SGHNT, CDR2 YYREEE (reference sequence). The CDR3 is made up of 15 amino acids. CDR3 DNA sequence: TGTGCCAGCAGCCCCGGGACAGGCGAGTATCAGCCCCAGCATTTT. Translated: CASSPGTGEYQPQHF.

The chain links TRBV4-1 to TRBJ1-1; D ambiguous. V was shortened by 1 base and J by 7 bases, with 13 bases between the two germline ends. Germline CDR1 reads MGHRA; CDR2 reads YSYEKL. The CDR3 sequence is 14 residues long. Written as DNA, the CDR3 is TGCGCCAGCAGCCAAGTCTCCCGACAATTTGAAGCTTTCTTT. It is translated as CASSQVSRQFEAFF.

The V and J genes are TRBV7-9 and TRBJ1-1, with D uncertain. This CDR3 has 15 amino acids. The germline CDR1 and CDR2 sequences are SEHNR and FQNEAQ (reference sequence). Trimming cost V 5 bases and J 5 bases, with 18 bases left between them. The CDR3 sequence: CASSNPSGGRTEAFF. The DNA for the CDR3 is TGTGCCAGCAGCAATCCTTCAGGAGGGCGGACTGAAGCTTTCTTT. The whole variable domain, remainder taken from reference TRBV7-9 and TRBJ1-1, is DTGVSQNPRHKITKRGQNVTFRCDPISEHNRLYWYRQTLGQGPEFLTYFQNEAQLEKSRLLSDRFSAERPKGSFSTLEIQRTEQGDSAMYLCASSNPSGGRTEAFFGQGTRLTVV.

The chain joins TRBV2 to TRBJ1-1; D unresolved. The length of the CDR3 is 15 residues. V dropped 7 bases and J dropped 4 bases, with 19 bases sitting between them. CDR1 is SNHLY and CDR2 is FYNNEI in the germline V gene. The CDR3 sequence: CASKGRGRGFTEAFF. DNA for the CDR3: TGTGCCAGCAAAGGTCGAGGGCGCGGGTTCACTGAAGCTTTCTTT.

As regards this clone: At one end the junction does not follow the germline gene, possibly because of a read error. This chain joins TRBV6-2 or TRBV6-3 and TRBJ2-7, with 10 nucleotides matching TRBD1. CDR1 MNHEY and CDR2 SVGEGT come from the germline V gene. This CDR3 has 15 residues. This CDR3 is CASSTLTGGSYEQYF. Here the CDR3 DNA reads TGTGCCAGCAGTACCCTGACAGGGGGCTCCTACGAGCAGTACTTT.

This sequence joins TRBV18 and TRBJ2-7, with a tentative D call TRBD1 (6 bases). Trimming cost V 8 bases and J 4 bases, with 12 bases left between them. From germline, CDR1 is KGHSH and CDR2 LQKENI. The CDR3 has 12 residues. CDR3 region: CASMGDTYEQYF. CDR3 nucleotides: TGTGCCAGCATGGGGGACACTTACGAGCAGTACTTC.

V is TRBV7-2 and J is TRBJ1-1, with 8 bases fitting TRBD1. V shed 5 bases, J shed 6 bases, and the junction held 14 bases outside the gene matches. Germline V gives CDR1 SGHTA, CDR2 FQGNSA. CDR3 length: 16 amino acids. CDR3 sequence: CASSDFSRGQTPEAFF. CDR3 DNA sequence: TGTGCCAGCAGCGACTTTTCCAGGGGGCAAACCCCTGAAGCTTTCTTT.

This clone was counted a few times. In nucleotides, the CDR3 is TGTGCCAGCAGTCTCCGGGACACCTATGGCTATAATTCACCCCTCCACTTT. It translates to CASSLRDTYGYNSPLHF. This rearrangement joins TRBV6-6 to TRBJ1-6; D is perhaps TRBD1 (6 bases). Germline CDR1 reads MNHNY; CDR2 reads SVGAGI (reference sequence). CDR3 length: 17 residues. V lost 5 bases to trimming and J lost 3 bases, with 17 bases between them.

The V gene is TRBV5-1, the J gene TRBJ1-2, with a weak D call TRBD1 (6 bases). V dropped 4 bases and J dropped 8 bases, with 15 bases sitting between them. CDR3 length: 13 residues. Germline CDR1 reads SGHRS; CDR2 reads YFSETQ. CDR3 bases: TGCGCCAGCAGCCCCGTGGGGGCCTACGGCTACACCTTC. Its translation: CASSPVGAYGYTF. The whole variable domain, remainder taken from reference TRBV5-1 and TRBJ1-2, is KAGVTQTPRYLIKTRGQQVTLSCSPISGHRSVSWYQQTPGQGLQFLFEYFSETQRNKGNFPGRFSGRQFSNSRSEMNVSTLELGDSALYLCASSPVGAYGYTFGSGTRLTVV.

V and J are TRBV14 and TRBJ1-2; 7 nucleotides match TRBD1. Germline V gene data show CDR1 as SGHDN and CDR2 as FVKESK. The J segment lost 6 bases and the V segment lost 5 bases, leaving 6 bases of the junction unmatched. CDR3 length equals 13 residues. The CDR3 DNA reads TGTGCCAGCAGCGGACAGGCCCCCGATGGCTACACCTTC. Protein: CASSGQAPDGYTF.

The chain recombines TRBV3-1 (or the pseudogene TRBV3-2) with TRBJ1-1; the match to TRBD1 covers 8 bases. Germline-derived CDR1 and CDR2 are LGHDT and YNNKEL (reference sequence). Unmatched junction bases numbered 3, after V lost 3 bases and J lost 0 bases. CDR3 size: 15 residues. The DNA for the CDR3 is TGTGCCAGCAGCCATGACAGGGGCCTGAACACTGAAGCTTTCTTT. It specifies CASSHDRGLNTEAFF.

CDR3 amino acids: CASSISRTGADTQYF. CDR3 in DNA: TGTGCCAGTAGTATCTCCCGGACAGGGGCAGATACGCAGTATTTT. The chain links TRBV19 to TRBJ2-3; 9 bases fit TRBD1. The V gene end was trimmed by 3 bases and the J gene end by 4 bases; junction bases not matched to a gene: 5. This CDR3 comprises 15 residues. Per the germline V gene, CDR1 is LNHDA and CDR2 is SQIVND (reference sequence).

The chain combines TRBV19 with TRBJ2-5, with 7 bases fitting TRBD2. The germline V gene has CDR1 LNHDA and CDR2 SQIVND (reference sequence). This CDR3 has 14 amino acids. Trimming took 1 base from V and 2 from J; bases not matched to a gene: 1. CDR3 nucleotides: TGTGCCAGTAGTATAGGGGGGGGGCAAGAGACCCAGTACTTC. Amino acid sequence: CASSIGGGQETQYF.